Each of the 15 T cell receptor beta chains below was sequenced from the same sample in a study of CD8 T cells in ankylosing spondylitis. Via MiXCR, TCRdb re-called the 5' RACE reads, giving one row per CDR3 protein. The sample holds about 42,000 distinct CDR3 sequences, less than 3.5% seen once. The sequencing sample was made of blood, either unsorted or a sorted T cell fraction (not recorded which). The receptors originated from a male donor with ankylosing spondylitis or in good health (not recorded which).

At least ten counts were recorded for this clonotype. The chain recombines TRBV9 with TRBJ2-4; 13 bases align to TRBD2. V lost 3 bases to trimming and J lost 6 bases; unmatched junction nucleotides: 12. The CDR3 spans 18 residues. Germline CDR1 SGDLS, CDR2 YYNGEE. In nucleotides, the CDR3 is TGTGCCAGCAGCGAGCGGACTAGCGGGAGCGGGGGGGCAAACATTCAGTACTTC. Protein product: CASSERTSGSGGANIQYF.

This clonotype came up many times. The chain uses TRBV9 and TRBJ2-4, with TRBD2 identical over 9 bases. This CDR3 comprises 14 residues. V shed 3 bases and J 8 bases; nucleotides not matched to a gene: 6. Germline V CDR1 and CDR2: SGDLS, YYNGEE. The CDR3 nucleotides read TGTGCCAGCAGCGCTAGCGGGACGTTGGACATTCAGTACTTC. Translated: CASSASGTLDIQYF.

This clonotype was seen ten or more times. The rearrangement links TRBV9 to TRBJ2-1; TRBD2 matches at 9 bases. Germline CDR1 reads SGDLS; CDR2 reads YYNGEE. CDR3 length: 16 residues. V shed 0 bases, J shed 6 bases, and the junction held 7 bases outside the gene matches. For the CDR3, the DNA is TGTGCCAGCAGCGTAGCTTTAGCGGGAGTCTTCAATGAGCAGTTCTTC. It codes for CASSVALAGVFNEQFF.

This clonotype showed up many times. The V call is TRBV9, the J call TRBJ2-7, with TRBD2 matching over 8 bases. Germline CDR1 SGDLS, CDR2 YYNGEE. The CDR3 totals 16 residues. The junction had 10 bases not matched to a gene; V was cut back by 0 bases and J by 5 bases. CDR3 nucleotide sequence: TGTGCCAGCAGCGTAGCATACGGCGGGAGGACCCACGAGCAGTACTTC. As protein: CASSVAYGGRTHEQYF.

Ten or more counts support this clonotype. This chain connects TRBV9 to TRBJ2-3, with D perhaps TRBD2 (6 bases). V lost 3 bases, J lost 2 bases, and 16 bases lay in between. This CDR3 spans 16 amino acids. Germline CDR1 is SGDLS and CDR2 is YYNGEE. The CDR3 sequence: CASSAIVGGPTDTQYF. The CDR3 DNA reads TGTGCCAGCAGCGCCATCGTGGGAGGACCCACAGATACGCAGTATTTT.

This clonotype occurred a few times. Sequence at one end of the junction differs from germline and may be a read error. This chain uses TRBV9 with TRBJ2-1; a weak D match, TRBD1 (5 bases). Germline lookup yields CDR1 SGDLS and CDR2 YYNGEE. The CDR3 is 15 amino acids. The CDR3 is CASSVDQGSYNGQFF. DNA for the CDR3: TGTGCCAGCAGCGTAGACCAGGGTTCCTACAATGGGCAGTTCTTC.

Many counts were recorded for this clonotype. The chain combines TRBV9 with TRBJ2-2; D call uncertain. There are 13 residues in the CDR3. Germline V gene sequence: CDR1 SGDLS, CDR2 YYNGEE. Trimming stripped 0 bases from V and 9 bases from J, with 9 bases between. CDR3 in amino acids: CASSVGVQRELFF. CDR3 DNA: TGTGCCAGCAGCGTAGGGGTCCAGAGGGAGCTGTTTTTT.

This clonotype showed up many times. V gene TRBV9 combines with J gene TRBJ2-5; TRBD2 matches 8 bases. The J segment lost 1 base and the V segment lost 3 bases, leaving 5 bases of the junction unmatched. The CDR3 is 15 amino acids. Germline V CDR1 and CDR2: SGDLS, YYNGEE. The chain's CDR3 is CASSGYSGIQETQYF. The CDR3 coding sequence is TGTGCCAGCAGCGGATATAGCGGGATCCAAGAGACCCAGTACTTC.

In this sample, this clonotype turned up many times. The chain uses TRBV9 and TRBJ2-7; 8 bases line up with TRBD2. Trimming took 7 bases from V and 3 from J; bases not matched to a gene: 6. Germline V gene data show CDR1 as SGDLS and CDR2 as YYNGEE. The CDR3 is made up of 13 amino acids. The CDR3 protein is CASGTGGVYEQYF. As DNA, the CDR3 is TGTGCCAGCGGAACCGGGGGGGTCTACGAGCAGTACTTC.

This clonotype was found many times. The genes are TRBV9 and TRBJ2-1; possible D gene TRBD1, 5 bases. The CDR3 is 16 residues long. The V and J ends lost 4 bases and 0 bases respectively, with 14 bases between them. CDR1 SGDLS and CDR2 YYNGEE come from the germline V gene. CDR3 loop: CASSPRQGSSYNEQFF. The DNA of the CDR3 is TGTGCCAGCAGCCCACGGCAGGGTAGCTCCTACAATGAGCAGTTCTTC.

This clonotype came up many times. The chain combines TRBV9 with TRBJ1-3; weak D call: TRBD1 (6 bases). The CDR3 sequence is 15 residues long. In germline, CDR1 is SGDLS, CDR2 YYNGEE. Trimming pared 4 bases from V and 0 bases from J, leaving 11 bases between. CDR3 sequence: CASSLGQISGNTIYF. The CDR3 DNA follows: TGTGCCAGCAGCCTAGGACAGATCTCTGGAAACACCATATATTTT.

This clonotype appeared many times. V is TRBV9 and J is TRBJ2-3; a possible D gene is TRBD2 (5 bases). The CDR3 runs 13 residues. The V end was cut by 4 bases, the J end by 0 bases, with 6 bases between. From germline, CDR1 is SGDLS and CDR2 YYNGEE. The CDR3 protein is CASSWTSTDTQYF. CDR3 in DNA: TGTGCCAGCAGCTGGACTAGCACAGATACGCAGTATTTT.

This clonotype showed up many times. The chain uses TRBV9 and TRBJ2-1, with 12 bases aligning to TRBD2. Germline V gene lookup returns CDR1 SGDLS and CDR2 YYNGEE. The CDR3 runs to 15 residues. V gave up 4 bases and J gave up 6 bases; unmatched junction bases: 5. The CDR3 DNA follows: TGTGCCAGCAGCTTACTAGCGGGAGGTCCCAATGAGCAGTTCTTC. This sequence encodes CASSLLAGGPNEQFF.

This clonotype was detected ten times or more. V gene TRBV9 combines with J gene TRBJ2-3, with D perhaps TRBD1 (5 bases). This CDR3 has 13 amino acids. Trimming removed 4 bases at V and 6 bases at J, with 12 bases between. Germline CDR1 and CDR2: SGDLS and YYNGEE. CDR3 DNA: TGTGCCAGCAGCCTCAGGGTATCGGATACGCAGTATTTT. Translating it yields CASSLRVSDTQYF.

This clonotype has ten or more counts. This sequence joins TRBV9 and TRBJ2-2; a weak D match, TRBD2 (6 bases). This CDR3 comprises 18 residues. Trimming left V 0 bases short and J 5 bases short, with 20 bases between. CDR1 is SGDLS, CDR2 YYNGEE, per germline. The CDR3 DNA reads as TGTGCCAGCAGCGTAGAGGGGCCGGGCATCGGAGGGACCGGGGAGCTGTTTTTT. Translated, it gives CASSVEGPGIGGTGELFF.